A selection of T cell receptor beta chains follows, all from one sample in a study of graft-versus-host responses after intestinal transplantation. TCRdb keeps only in-frame clones here, not all; method: immunoSEQ multiplex PCR. The table lists around 50,000 clones, around 90% of them singletons, with less than 2% in the top ten. Sequencing used PBMCs, obtained 26 days after transplant. The receptors come from a human patient who received an intestinal transplant, so some T cells may come from the graft donor. Both conserved end residues are part of each CDR3. A D gene is named only where the DNA matches it firmly. Only some rows state a clone size, as once, few, many or a class for expanded clones.

size: -; V: TRBV2; D: TRBD2; J: TRBJ2-1; DNA: TGTGTTTCGACCGGGACTAGCGGGGCTGGGGAGCAGTTCTTC; CDR3: CVSTGTSGAGEQFF
size: -; V: TRBV30; D: TRBD2; J: TRBJ2-5; DNA: TGTGCCTGGAGTGTTCTAGCGGGGGGGCTCGAGGAGACCCAGTACTTC; CDR3: CAWSVLAGGLEETQYF
size: -; V: TRBV4-1; D: TRBD1; J: TRBJ2-1; DNA: TGCGCCAGCAGCCAATGGGACAGGATAAGCTACAATGAGCAGTTCTTC; CDR3: CASSQWDRISYNEQFF
size: -; V: TRBV28; D: TRBD1; J: TRBJ2-1; DNA: TGTGCCAGCAGTTTATTTGGTGGACAGGTCAACTACAATGAGCAGTTCTTC; CDR3: CASSLFGGQVNYNEQFF
size: once; V: TRBV4-2; D: TRBD2; J: TRBJ2-3; DNA: TGTGCCAGCAGCCAAGATGTGAGCCGGGGGGTGCAGTATTTT; CDR3: CASSQDVSRGVQYF
size: -; V: TRBV6-1; D: TRBD2; J: TRBJ2-1; DNA: TGTGCCAGCAGCCAAACTAGCGGGGGAGTAAATGAGCAGTTCTTC; CDR3: CASSQTSGGVNEQFF
size: -; V: TRBV19; D: -; J: TRBJ1-1; DNA: TGTGCCAGTAGTGGCGGTGAAGCTTTCTTT; CDR3: CASSGGEAFF
size: -; V: TRBV5-1; D: -; J: TRBJ2-3; DNA: TGCGCCAGCAGCTTGTGGGGGCGGGTAGATACGCAGTATTTT; CDR3: CASSLWGRVDTQYF
size: -; V: TRBV6-5; D: -; J: TRBJ2-3; DNA: TGTGCCAGCAGTTACCCAGGGAAGGGGAACACAGATACGCAGTATTTT; CDR3: CASSYPGKGNTDTQYF
size: -; V: TRBV5-4; D: TRBD2; J: TRBJ2-3; DNA: TGTGCCAGCAGCTTGAGGCTAGCGGGAGCAGATACGCAGTATTTT; CDR3: CASSLRLAGADTQYF
size: -; V: TRBV7-3; D: -; J: TRBJ1-6; DNA: TGTGCCAGCAGCTTAGGACACCCGAATTCACCCCTCCACTTT; CDR3: CASSLGHPNSPLHF
size: -; V: TRBV6-1; D: TRBD1; J: TRBJ1-2; DNA: TGTGCCAGCAGCTCGACAGGGGATCCTAACTATGGCTACACCTTC; CDR3: CASSSTGDPNYGYTF
size: -; V: TRBV28; D: -; J: TRBJ1-5; DNA: TGTGCCAGCAGTTTAACAGGGAATAGCAATCAGCCCCAGCATTTT; CDR3: CASSLTGNSNQPQHF
size: -; V: TRBV2; D: -; J: TRBJ1-3; DNA: TGTGCCAGCAGTGACAGTGTCGTAGAGGTAAACACCATATATTTT; CDR3: CASSDSVVEVNTIYF
size: -; V: TRBV2; D: TRBD2; J: TRBJ2-3; DNA: TGTGCCAGCAGTTACCCGACTAGCGGGGGCACAGATACGCAGTATTTT; CDR3: CASSYPTSGGTDTQYF
size: -; V: TRBV7-9; D: TRBD1; J: TRBJ1-2; DNA: TGTGCCAGCAGCTTAGAGAGGACAGGGGGCCTGATGAATAACTATGGCTACACCTTC; CDR3: CASSLERTGGLMNNYGYTF
size: -; V: TRBV6-4; D: TRBD1; J: TRBJ2-7; DNA: TGTGCCAGCAGTGTCCCGGGACAGGTGCGCGAGCAGTACTTC; CDR3: CASSVPGQVREQYF
size: once; V: TRBV6-1; D: -; J: TRBJ2-5; DNA: TGTGCCAGCAGTGAACGCTACGGGACCCAGTACTTC; CDR3: CASSERYGTQYF
size: -; V: TRBV6-1; D: TRBD2; J: TRBJ2-5; DNA: TGTGCCAGCAGTGAGCTAGCGGGGGAGTACCAAGAGACCCAGTACTTC; CDR3: CASSELAGEYQETQYF
size: -; V: TRBV4-1; D: TRBD2; J: TRBJ2-3; DNA: TGCGCCAGCAGCCAAGATAATCGACTAGCGGGGGGTCCTAGCACAGATACGCAGTATTTT; CDR3: CASSQDNRLAGGPSTDTQYF
size: -; V: TRBV7-9; D: TRBD2; J: TRBJ2-5; DNA: TGTGCCAGCAGCTTCAAAAATCGGACTAGCGGGTCTTCGCCCCAGTACTTC; CDR3: CASSFKNRTSGSSPQYF
size: -; V: TRBV19; D: -; J: TRBJ1-2; DNA: TGTGCCAGTAGTCCCCCGTCCTACCTAAACTATGGCTACACCTTC; CDR3: CASSPPSYLNYGYTF
size: -; V: TRBV28; D: -; J: TRBJ1-5; DNA: TGTGCCAGCAGTTTGGGGCAGGGGTTTAGCAATCAGCCCCAGCATTTT; CDR3: CASSLGQGFSNQPQHF
size: -; V: TRBV7-7; D: TRBD1; J: TRBJ2-5; DNA: TGTGCTCTAGGGACCGGGACAGGGACAGAGACCCAGTACTTC; CDR3: CALGTGTGTETQYF